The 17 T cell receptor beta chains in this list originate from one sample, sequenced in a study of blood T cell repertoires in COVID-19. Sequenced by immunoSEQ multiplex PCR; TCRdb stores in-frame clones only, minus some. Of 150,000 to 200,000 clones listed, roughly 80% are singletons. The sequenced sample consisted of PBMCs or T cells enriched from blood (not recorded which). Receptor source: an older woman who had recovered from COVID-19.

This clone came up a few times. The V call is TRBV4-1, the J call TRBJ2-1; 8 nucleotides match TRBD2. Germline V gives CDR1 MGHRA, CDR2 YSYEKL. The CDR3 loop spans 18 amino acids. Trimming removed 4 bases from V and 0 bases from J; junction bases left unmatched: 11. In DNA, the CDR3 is TGCGCCAGCAGCCCCTCGGAGGCGGGGGGCACCTCCTACAATGAGCAGTTCTTC. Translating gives CASSPSEAGGTSYNEQFF.

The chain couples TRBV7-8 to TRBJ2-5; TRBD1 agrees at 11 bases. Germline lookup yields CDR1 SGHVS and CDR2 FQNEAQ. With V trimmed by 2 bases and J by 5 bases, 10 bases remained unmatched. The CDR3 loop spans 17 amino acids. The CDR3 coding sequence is TGTGCCAGCAGCTTATGGACAGGGGGCGCGGGAGGGGAGACCCAGTACTTC. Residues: CASSLWTGGAGGETQYF. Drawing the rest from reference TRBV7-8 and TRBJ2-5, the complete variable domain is GAGVSQSPRYKVAKRGQDVALRCDPISGHVSLFWYQQALGQGPEFLTYFQNEAQLDKSGLPSDRFFAERPEGSVSTLKIQRTQQEDSAVYLCASSLWTGGAGGETQYFGPGTRLLVL.

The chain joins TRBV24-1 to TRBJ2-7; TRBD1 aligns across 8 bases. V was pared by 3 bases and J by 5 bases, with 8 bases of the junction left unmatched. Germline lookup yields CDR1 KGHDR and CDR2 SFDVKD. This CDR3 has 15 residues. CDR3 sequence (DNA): TGTGCCACCAGTGATCCGGGGCAGGGGGCTAACGAGCAGTACTTC. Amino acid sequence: CATSDPGQGANEQYF.

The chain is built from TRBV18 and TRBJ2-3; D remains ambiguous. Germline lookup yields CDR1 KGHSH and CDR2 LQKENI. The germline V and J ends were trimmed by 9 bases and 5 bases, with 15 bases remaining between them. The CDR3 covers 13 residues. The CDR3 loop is CASTPGIQDTQYF. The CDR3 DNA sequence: TGTGCCAGTACCCCGGGTATACAAGATACGCAGTATTTT.

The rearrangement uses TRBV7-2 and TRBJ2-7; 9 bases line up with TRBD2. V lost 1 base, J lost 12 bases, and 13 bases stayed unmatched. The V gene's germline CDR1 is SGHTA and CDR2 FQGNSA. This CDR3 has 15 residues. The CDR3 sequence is CASSLDRRSGGGLYF. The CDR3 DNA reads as TGTGCCAGCAGCTTAGATAGGCGTAGCGGGGGTGGGTTGTACTTC.

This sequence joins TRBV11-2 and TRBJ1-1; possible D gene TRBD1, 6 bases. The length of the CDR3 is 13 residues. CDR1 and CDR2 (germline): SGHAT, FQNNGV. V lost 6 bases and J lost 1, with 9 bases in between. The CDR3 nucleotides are TGTGCCAGCAGGGTACAGGGGAACACTGAAGCTTTCTTT. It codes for CASRVQGNTEAFF.

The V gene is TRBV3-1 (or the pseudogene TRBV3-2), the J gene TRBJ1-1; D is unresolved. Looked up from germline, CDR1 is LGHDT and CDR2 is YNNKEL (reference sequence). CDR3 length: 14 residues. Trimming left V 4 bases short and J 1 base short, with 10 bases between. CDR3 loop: CASSPRSGNTEAFF. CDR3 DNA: TGTGCCAGCAGCCCCCGCTCAGGGAACACTGAAGCTTTCTTT.

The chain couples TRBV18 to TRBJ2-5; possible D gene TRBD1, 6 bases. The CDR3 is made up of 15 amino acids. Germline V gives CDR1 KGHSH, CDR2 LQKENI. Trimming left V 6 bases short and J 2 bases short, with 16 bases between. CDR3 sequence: CASSTSPGVQETQYF. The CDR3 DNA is TGTGCCAGCTCGACCTCTCCAGGGGTTCAAGAGACCCAGTACTTC.

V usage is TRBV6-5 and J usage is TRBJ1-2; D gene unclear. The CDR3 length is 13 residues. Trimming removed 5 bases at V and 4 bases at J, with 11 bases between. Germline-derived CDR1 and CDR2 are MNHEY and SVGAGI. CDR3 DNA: TGTGCCAGCAGTCCCCAGGATGCCTATGGCTACACCTTC. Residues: CASSPQDAYGYTF.

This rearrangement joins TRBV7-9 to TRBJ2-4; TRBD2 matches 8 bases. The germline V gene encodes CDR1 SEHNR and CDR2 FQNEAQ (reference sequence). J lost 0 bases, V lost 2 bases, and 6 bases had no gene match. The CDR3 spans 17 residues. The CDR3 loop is CASSLRGGPLAKNIQYF. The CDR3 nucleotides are TGTGCCAGCAGCTTACGCGGGGGGCCCCTAGCCAAAAACATTCAGTACTTC.

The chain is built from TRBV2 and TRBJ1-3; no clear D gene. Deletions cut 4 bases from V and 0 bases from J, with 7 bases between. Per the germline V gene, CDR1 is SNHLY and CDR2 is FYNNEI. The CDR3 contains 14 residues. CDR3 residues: CASSGQISGNTIYF. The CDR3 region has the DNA TGTGCCAGCAGTGGGCAGATCTCTGGAAACACCATATATTTT.

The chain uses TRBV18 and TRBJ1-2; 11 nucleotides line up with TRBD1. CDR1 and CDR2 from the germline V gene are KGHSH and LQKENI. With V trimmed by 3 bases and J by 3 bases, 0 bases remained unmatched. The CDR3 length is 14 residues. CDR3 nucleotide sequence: TGTGCCAGCTCACCGGGACAGGGGGACTATGGCTACACCTTC. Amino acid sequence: CASSPGQGDYGYTF.

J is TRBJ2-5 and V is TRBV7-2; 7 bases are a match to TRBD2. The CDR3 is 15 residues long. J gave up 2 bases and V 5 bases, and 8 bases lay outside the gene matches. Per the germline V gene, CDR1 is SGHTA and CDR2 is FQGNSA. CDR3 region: CASSLSWGGQETQYF. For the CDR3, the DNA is TGTGCCAGCAGCCTGTCGTGGGGGGGGCAAGAGACCCAGTACTTC. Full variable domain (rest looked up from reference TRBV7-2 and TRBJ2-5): GAGVSQSPSNKVTEKGKDVELRCDPISGHTALYWYRQSLGQGLEFLIYFQGNSAPDKSGLPSDRFSAERTGGSVSTLTIQRTQQEDSAVYLCASSLSWGGQETQYFGPGTRLLVL.

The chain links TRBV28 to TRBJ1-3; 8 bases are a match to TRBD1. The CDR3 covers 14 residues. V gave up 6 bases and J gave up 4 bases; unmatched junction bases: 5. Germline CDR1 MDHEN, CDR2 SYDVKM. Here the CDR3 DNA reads TGTGCCAGCAGCCAGACAGGGGTGGGAAACACCATATATTTT. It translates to CASSQTGVGNTIYF.

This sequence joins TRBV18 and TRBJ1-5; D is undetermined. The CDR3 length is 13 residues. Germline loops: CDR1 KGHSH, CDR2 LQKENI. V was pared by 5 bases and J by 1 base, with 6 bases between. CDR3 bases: TGTGCCAGCTCATCGGGGAGCAATCAGCCCCAGCATTTT. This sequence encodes CASSSGSNQPQHF.

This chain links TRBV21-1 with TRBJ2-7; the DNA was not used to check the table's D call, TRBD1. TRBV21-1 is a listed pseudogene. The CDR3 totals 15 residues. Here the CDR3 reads CASSKKTGDSYEQYF. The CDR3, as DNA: TGTGCCAGCAGCAAAAAGACAGGGGATTCCTACGAGCAGTACTTC.

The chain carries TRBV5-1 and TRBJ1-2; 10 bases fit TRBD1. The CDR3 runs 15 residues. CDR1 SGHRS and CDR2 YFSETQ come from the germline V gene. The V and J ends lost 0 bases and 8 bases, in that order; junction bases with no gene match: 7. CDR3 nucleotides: TGCGCCAGCAGCTTGGGGGGACAGGGGACCTGGGGCTACACCTTC. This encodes CASSLGGQGTWGYTF.